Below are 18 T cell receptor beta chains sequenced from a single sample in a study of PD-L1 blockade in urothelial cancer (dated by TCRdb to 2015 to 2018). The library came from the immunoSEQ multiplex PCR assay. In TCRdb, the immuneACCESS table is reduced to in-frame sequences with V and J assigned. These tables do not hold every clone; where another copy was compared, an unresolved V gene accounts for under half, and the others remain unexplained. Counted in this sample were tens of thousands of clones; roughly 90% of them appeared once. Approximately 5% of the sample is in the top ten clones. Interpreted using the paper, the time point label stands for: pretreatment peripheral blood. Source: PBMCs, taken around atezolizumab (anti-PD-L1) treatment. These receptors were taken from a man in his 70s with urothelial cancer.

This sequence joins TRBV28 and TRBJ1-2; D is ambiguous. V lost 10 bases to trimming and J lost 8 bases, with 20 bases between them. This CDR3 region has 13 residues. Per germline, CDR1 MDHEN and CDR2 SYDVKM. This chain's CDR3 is CATYFKSGNGYTF. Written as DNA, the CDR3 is TGTGCCACCTATTTTAAGTCAGGAAACGGCTACACCTTC.

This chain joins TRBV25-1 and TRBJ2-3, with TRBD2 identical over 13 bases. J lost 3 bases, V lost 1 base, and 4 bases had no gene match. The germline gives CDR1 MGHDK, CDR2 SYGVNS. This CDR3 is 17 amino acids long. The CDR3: CASSESGLAGDTDTQYF. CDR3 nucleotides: TGTGCCAGCAGTGAATCTGGACTAGCGGGAGATACAGATACGCAGTATTTT.

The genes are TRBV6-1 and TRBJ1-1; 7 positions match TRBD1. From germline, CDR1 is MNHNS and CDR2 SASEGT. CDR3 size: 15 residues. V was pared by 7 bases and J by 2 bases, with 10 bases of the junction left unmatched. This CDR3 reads CASTREGAGNTEAFF. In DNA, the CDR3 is TGTGCCAGCACCCGAGAGGGGGCGGGAAACACTGAAGCTTTCTTT.

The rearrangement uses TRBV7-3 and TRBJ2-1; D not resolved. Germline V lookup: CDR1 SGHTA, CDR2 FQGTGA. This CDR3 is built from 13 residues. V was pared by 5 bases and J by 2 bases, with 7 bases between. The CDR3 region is CASSPYPYNEQFF. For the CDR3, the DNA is TGTGCCAGCAGCCCCTACCCCTACAATGAGCAGTTCTTC.

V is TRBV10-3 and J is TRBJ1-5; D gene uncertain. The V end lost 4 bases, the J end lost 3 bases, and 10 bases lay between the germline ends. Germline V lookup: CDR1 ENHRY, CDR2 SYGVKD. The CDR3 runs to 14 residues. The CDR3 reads CAISAGLNNQPQHF. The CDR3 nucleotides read TGTGCCATCAGTGCGGGGTTGAACAATCAGCCCCAGCATTTT.

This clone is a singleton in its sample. CDR3 residues: CASSASPNNEQFF. The DNA for the CDR3 is TGTGCCAGCAGCGCAAGCCCCAACAATGAGCAGTTCTTC. The chain is built from TRBV9 and TRBJ2-1; D unresolved. Trimming took 3 bases from V and 5 from J, leaving 9 bases between them. The CDR3 runs 13 residues. CDR1 SGDLS and CDR2 YYNGEE come from the germline V gene.

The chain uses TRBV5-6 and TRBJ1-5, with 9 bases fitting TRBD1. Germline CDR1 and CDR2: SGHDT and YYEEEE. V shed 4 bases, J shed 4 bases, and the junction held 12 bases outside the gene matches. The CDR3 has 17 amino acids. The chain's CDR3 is CASSTLGRDRVNQPQHF. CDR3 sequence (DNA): TGTGCCAGCAGCACTTTAGGGCGGGACAGGGTAAATCAGCCCCAGCATTTT.

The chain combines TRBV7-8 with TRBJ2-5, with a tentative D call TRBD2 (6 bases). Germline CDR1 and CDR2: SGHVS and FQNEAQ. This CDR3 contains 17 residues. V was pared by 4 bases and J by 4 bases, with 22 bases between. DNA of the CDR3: TGTGCCAGCAGCTCAAAACATATCCCTGGGGGAGGAGAGACCCAGTACTTC. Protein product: CASSSKHIPGGGETQYF.

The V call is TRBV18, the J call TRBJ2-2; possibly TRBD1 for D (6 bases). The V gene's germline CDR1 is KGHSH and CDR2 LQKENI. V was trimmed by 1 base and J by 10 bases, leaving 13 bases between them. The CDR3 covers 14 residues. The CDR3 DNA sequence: TGTGCCAGCTCACCACTGTCAGGGGCGGAGGAGCTGTTTTTT. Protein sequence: CASSPLSGAEELFF.

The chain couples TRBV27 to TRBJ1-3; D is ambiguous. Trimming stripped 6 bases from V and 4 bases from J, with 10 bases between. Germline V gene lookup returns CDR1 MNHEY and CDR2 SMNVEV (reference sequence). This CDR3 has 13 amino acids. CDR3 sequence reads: CASRTLGGNTIYF. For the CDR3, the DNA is TGTGCCAGCAGGACACTGGGCGGAAACACCATATATTTT.

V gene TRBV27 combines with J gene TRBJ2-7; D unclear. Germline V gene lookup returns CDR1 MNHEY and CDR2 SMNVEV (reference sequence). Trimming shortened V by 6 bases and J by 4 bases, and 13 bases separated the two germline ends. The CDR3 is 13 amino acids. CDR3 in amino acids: CASSMERHYEQYF. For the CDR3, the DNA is TGTGCCAGCAGCATGGAAAGACATTACGAGCAGTACTTC.

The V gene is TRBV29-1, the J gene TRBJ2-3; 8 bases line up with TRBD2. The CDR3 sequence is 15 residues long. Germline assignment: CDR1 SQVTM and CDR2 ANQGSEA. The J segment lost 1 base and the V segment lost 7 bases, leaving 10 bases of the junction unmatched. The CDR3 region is CSAGPGGVRTDTQYF. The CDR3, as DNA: TGCAGCGCCGGGCCCGGGGGGGTTCGCACAGATACGCAGTATTTT.

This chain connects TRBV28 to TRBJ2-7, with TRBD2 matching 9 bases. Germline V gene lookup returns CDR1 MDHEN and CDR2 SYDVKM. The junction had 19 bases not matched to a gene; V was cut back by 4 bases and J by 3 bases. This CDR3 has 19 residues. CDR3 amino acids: CASSSTGSMKAGGLYEQYF. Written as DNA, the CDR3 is TGTGCCAGCAGTTCTACAGGGTCCATGAAGGCGGGAGGGCTCTACGAGCAGTACTTC. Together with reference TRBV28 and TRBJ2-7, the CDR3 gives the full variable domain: DVKVTQSSRYLVKRTGEKVFLECVQDMDHENMFWYRQDPGLGLRLIYFSYDVKMKEKGDIPEGYSVSREKKERFSLILESASTNQTSMYLCASSSTGSMKAGGLYEQYFGPGTRLTVT.

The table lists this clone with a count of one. DNA of the CDR3: TGTGCCAGCGGCGGGACCGTTGAAGCTTTCTTT. It specifies CASGGTVEAFF. The V gene is TRBV6-4, the J gene TRBJ1-1, with D possibly matching TRBD1 (5 bases). Trimming took off 8 bases at V and 7 bases at J, with 11 bases between the two ends. The CDR3 sequence is 11 residues long. The germline V gene has CDR1 MRHNA and CDR2 SNTAGT.

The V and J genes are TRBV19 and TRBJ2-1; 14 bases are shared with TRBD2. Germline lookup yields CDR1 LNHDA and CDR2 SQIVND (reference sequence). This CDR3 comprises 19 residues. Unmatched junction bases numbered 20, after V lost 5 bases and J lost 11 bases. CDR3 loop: CASSPGTSGRSAHLTKQFF. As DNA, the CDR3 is TGTGCCAGTAGTCCCGGGACTAGCGGGAGATCGGCCCACCTGACTAAGCAGTTCTTC.

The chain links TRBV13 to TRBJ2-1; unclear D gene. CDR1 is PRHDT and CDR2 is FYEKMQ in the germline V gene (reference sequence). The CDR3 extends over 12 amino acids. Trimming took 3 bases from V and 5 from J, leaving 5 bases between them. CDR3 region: CASSFFNNEQFF. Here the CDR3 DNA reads TGTGCCAGCAGCTTTTTTAACAATGAGCAGTTCTTC.

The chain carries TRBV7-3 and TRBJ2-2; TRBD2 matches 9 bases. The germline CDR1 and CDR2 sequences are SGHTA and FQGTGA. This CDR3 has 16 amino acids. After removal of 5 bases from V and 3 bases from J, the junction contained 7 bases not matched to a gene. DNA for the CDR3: TGTGCCAGCAGCCGGGGTCTAGCGGGGTACACCGGGGAGCTGTTTTTT. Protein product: CASSRGLAGYTGELFF. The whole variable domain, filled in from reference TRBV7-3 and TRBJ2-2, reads GAGVSQTPSNKVTEKGKYVELRCDPISGHTALYWYRQSLGQGPEFLIYFQGTGAADDSGLPNDRFFAVRPEGSVSTLKIQRTERGDSAVYLCASSRGLAGYTGELFFGEGSRLTVL.

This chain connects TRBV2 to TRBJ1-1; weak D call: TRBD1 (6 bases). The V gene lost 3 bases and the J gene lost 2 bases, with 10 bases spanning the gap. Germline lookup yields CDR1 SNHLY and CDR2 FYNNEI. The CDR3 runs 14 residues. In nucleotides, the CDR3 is TGTGCCAGCAGTGAGGGCAGGGGTAACACTGAAGCTTTCTTT. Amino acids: CASSEGRGNTEAFF. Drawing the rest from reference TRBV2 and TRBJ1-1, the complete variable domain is EPEVTQTPSHQVTQMGQEVILRCVPISNHLYFYWYRQILGQKVEFLVSFYNNEISEKSEIFDDQFSVERPDGSNFTLKIRSTKLEDSAMYFCASSEGRGNTEAFFGQGTRLTVV.